This entry lists 18 T cell receptor beta chains sequenced from one sample in a study of sequential checkpoint blockade in melanoma. The protocol was immunoSEQ multiplex PCR, while the TCRdb copy is restricted to in-frame clones and leaves out a portion. The sample consists of about 30,000 clones, 77% of them appearing once. Treatment specified: randomized to nivolumab then ipilimumab (arm A) or the reverse (arm B). The sample was CD8+ T cells sorted from blood (inferred from file names), taken from a patient given nivolumab and ipilimumab in sequence. These receptors were collected from a human donor with melanoma.

The chain employs TRBV14 and TRBJ1-2; D may be TRBD1 (6 bases). The length of the CDR3 is 15 residues. The germline V and J ends were trimmed by 4 bases and 0 bases, with 12 bases remaining between them. Germline V CDR1 and CDR2: SGHDN, FVKESK. The DNA for the CDR3 is TGTGCCAGCAGCCTTCTGACAGGAACTAACTATGGCTACACCTTC. This sequence encodes CASSLLTGTNYGYTF.

DNA for the CDR3: TGTGCCAGCAGTTTTCAGGGGCCGGGCTACAATGAGCAGTTCTTC. Protein: CASSFQGPGYNEQFF. The chain combines TRBV27 with TRBJ2-1; D may be TRBD1 (6 bases). V lost 3 bases and J 3 bases, leaving 12 bases between the germline ends. CDR1 is MNHEY and CDR2 is SMNVEV in the germline V gene (reference sequence). CDR3 length: 15 residues.

This rearrangement joins TRBV11-2 to TRBJ1-2, with D possibly matching TRBD1 (6 bases). V lost 5 bases and J 8 bases, leaving 15 bases between the germline ends. Germline CDR1 SGHAT, CDR2 FQNNGV. CDR3 length equals 13 residues. CDR3 bases: TGTGCCAGCAGCCTAGGGGGAACGGGAGGCTACACCTTC. Translation: CASSLGGTGGYTF.

The V gene is TRBV7-9, the J gene TRBJ2-1, with 10 nucleotides matching TRBD2. CDR1 is SEHNR, CDR2 FQNEAQ, per germline (reference sequence). This CDR3 region has 18 residues. V shed 2 bases, J shed 8 bases, and the junction held 15 bases outside the gene matches. The CDR3: CASSLWWASGGPLHEQFF. In nucleotides, the CDR3 is TGTGCCAGCAGCTTATGGTGGGCTAGCGGGGGTCCCCTGCATGAGCAGTTCTTC.

This chain joins TRBV19 and TRBJ2-5, with TRBD1 matching 8 bases. Trimming took 3 bases from V and 6 from J; bases not matched to a gene: 9. Germline V CDR1 and CDR2: LNHDA, SQIVND (reference sequence). This CDR3 spans 15 amino acids. The DNA for the CDR3 is TGTGCCAGTAGTATCGGGCCAGGGGGCGAAAAGACCCAGTACTTC. Translation: CASSIGPGGEKTQYF.

The chain carries TRBV5-1 and TRBJ2-7; TRBD1 might be the D (6 bases). The CDR3 is 13 amino acids. Germline values: CDR1 SGHRS, CDR2 YFSETQ. The germline V and J ends were trimmed by 0 bases and 5 bases, with 9 bases remaining between them. DNA of the CDR3: TGCGCCAGCAGCTTGGGGACAGCTAACGAGCAGTACTTC. Residues: CASSLGTANEQYF.

The J gene is TRBJ1-1, the V gene TRBV28; D might be TRBD1 (6 bases). Deletions cut 4 bases from V and 0 bases from J, with 15 bases between. The CDR3 runs to 16 residues. The germline gives CDR1 MDHEN, CDR2 SYDVKM. CDR3 nucleotides: TGTGCCAGCAGTTGGGGAAGGACAGTCATGAACACTGAAGCTTTCTTT. Amino acid sequence: CASSWGRTVMNTEAFF.

V usage is TRBV30 and J usage is TRBJ2-1; tentative D call: TRBD1 (5 bases). This CDR3 contains 17 residues. Germline loops: CDR1 GTSNPN, CDR2 SVGIG (reference sequence). V gave up 0 bases and J gave up 2 bases, with 17 bases separating them. The CDR3 region is CAWSVGLDSRPYNEQFF. CDR3 sequence (DNA): TGTGCCTGGAGTGTAGGCCTCGACAGCCGACCCTACAATGAGCAGTTCTTC.

The V and J genes are TRBV10-3 and TRBJ1-4; D possibly corresponds to TRBD1 (6 bases). Germline CDR1 and CDR2: ENHRY and SYGVKD. Trimming pared 9 bases from V and 6 bases from J, leaving 11 bases between. The CDR3 totals 12 residues. CDR3 bases: TGTGCCATGGGGGCAGGGGATGAAAAACTGTTTTTT. Protein sequence: CAMGAGDEKLFF.

The chain employs TRBV28 and TRBJ2-3, with no clear D. Trimming removed 5 bases at V and 6 bases at J, with 9 bases between. The CDR3 is made up of 12 amino acids. CDR1 is MDHEN and CDR2 is SYDVKM in the germline V gene. The CDR3 loop reads CASSLPRDTQYF. The CDR3 bases are TGTGCCAGCAGTCTGCCGAGGGATACGCAGTATTTT.

This rearrangement joins TRBV11-2 to TRBJ2-3, with D unclear. In germline, CDR1 is SGHAT, CDR2 FQNNGV. With 1 base removed from V and 5 bases from J, the gap between germline ends came to 4 bases. This CDR3 is built from 12 residues. The CDR3 loop is CASSLVVDTQYF. CDR3 nucleotide sequence: TGTGCCAGCAGCTTAGTAGTAGATACGCAGTATTTT.

Written as DNA, the CDR3 is TGTGCCAGCAGCCCAACAGGGTATCATCAGCCCCAGCATTTT. Translating it yields CASSPTGYHQPQHF. The gene calls are TRBV5-8 and TRBJ1-5; tentative D call: TRBD1 (6 bases). The V gene's germline CDR1 is SGHTS and CDR2 YDEGEE. This CDR3 region has 14 residues. V was trimmed by 4 bases and J by 5 bases, leaving 13 bases between them.

This clone came up a few times. This sequence joins TRBV19 and TRBJ1-3; D unclear. Per the germline V gene, CDR1 is LNHDA and CDR2 is SQIVND (reference sequence). CDR3 length: 15 residues. The ends were cut back, 7 bases at V and 0 bases at J, with 13 bases in the middle. Written as DNA, the CDR3 is TGTGCCAGTATTCGCGGAACCTTCTCTGGAAACACCATATATTTT. Translating it yields CASIRGTFSGNTIYF. Full variable domain (rest looked up from reference TRBV19 and TRBJ1-3): DGGITQSPKYLFRKEGQNVTLSCEQNLNHDAMYWYRQDPGQGLRLIYYSQIVNDFQKGDIAEGYSVSREKKESFPLTVTSAQKNPTAFYLCASIRGTFSGNTIYFGEGSWLTVV.

J is TRBJ2-1 and V is TRBV19, with D unresolved. CDR3 length: 14 amino acids. The germline V gene has CDR1 LNHDA and CDR2 SQIVND (reference sequence). V lost 4 bases to trimming and J lost 0 bases, with 7 bases between them. The CDR3 DNA is TGTGCCAGTAGTACGATGAGCTCCTACAATGAGCAGTTCTTC. Its translation: CASSTMSSYNEQFF.

This clone was counted a single time. The chain couples TRBV7-8 to TRBJ2-3; 9 bases are shared with TRBD2. Trimming removed 0 bases from V and 3 bases from J; junction bases left unmatched: 4. This CDR3 region has 16 residues. Germline CDR1 SGHVS, CDR2 FQNEAQ. The CDR3 nucleotides are TGTGCCAGCAGCTTAGCTAGCGGGGGAGGGACAGATACGCAGTATTTT. This translates into CASSLASGGGTDTQYF.

This clone showed up just a few times. The gene calls are TRBV7-9 and TRBJ2-1, with D perhaps matching TRBD1 (6 bases). Trimming removed 5 bases from V and 6 bases from J, with 17 bases in between. Germline-derived CDR1 and CDR2 are SEHNR and FQNEAQ (reference sequence). The CDR3 spans 15 residues. CDR3 sequence reads: CASSKPIGQINEQFF. The CDR3 coding sequence is TGTGCCAGCAGCAAGCCTATAGGACAGATCAATGAGCAGTTCTTC.

The rearrangement uses TRBV5-4 and TRBJ2-1; D perhaps matches TRBD2 (6 bases). Germline V gene data show CDR1 as SGHNT and CDR2 as YYREEE (reference sequence). This CDR3 region has 15 residues. V was pared by 0 bases and J by 4 bases, with 11 bases between. CDR3 coding DNA: TGTGCCAGCAGCTTGGCGGGGGACCCTTACAATGAGCAGTTCTTC. Translation gives CASSLAGDPYNEQFF.

The V call is TRBV29-1, the J call TRBJ2-7; maybe TRBD1 (5 bases). The CDR3 covers 13 residues. Germline V gene data show CDR1 as SQVTM and CDR2 as ANQGSEA. V was pared by 1 base and J by 2 bases, with 9 bases between. This CDR3 reads CSVEGKDTYEQYF. In DNA form, the CDR3 reads TGCAGCGTTGAAGGCAAGGACACCTACGAGCAGTACTTC.